The 4 T cell receptor beta chains below were found in one sample sequenced in a study of human T cells and chemical hapten exposure (dated by TCRdb to the early 2020s). Library construction relied on RACE. Sequenced using a NextSeq 500. The public sequencing data were trimmed at Q25 with fastp and processed into clonotypes with MiXCR by TCRdb, which kept only in-frame beta chains. A single entry per CDR3 protein holds the most common genes and DNA from its merged rows. Recorded for this sample are about 110,000 distinct CDR3 sequences; 12% of them occurred a single time. The ten biggest clones cover around 1.5% of the sample. Per the publication, the time point label means: pre-sensitization, week 0. Read against the paper, the sample's treatment or condition label means: therapeutic diphenylcyclopropenone sensitization with weekly scalp DPC. This specimen consisted of whole blood, obtained in connection with sensitization to the hapten diphenylcyclopropenone (DPC). The receptors were sampled from a woman aged 45-59 years with alopecia areata. Some clones in this sample may be carry-over from other donors' samples.

To note about this clonotype: The junction does not match germline at one end; this may be a read error. The chain joins TRBV6-1 to TRBJ2-2; TRBD1 aligns across 7 bases. CDR1 is MNHNS and CDR2 is SASEGT in the germline V gene. CDR3 length equals 16 residues. CDR3 protein: CASTSLRGTVTGELIF. CDR3 DNA: TGTGCCAGCACCTCCCTCCGAGGGACAGTTACCGGGGAGCTGATTTTT.

This clonotype was recorded a few times. This sequence joins TRBV18 and TRBJ2-2, with 9 bases aligning to TRBD2. Trimming at V came to 3 bases and at J to 4 bases, leaving 6 bases not matched to a gene. The V gene's germline CDR1 is KGHSH and CDR2 LQKENI. This CDR3 comprises 16 residues. The CDR3 DNA sequence: TGTGCCAGCTCACCTGATCTAGCGGGAACCACCGGGGAGCTGTTTTTT. Translated: CASSPDLAGTTGELFF.

This clonotype has at least ten counts. CDR3 loop: CASKIQGESYEQYF. The CDR3 DNA reads TGTGCCAGCAAAATACAGGGGGAATCCTACGAGCAGTACTTC. V usage is TRBV11-2 and J usage is TRBJ2-7; 8 bases map to TRBD1. The V segment lost 7 bases and the J segment 1 base; nucleotides outside the gene matches: 6. The CDR3 length is 14 residues. CDR1 is SGHAT and CDR2 is FQNNGV in the germline V gene. The full variable domain, with the rest looked up from reference TRBV11-2 and TRBJ2-7, is EAGVAQSPRYKIIEKRQSVAFWCNPISGHATLYWYQQILGQGPKLLIQFQNNGVVDDSQLPKDRFSAERLKGVDSTLKIQPAKLEDSAVYLCASKIQGESYEQYFGPGTRLTVT.

The chain links TRBV7-2 to TRBJ2-1; 10 bases line up with TRBD2. Germline-derived CDR1 and CDR2 are SGHTA and FQGNSA. The CDR3 has 15 residues. The V and J ends lost 6 bases and 8 bases, in that order; junction bases with no gene match: 10. Written as DNA, the CDR3 is TGTGCCAGCAGGGCAGCGGGGGGGCCTCTCGATGAGCAGTTCTTC. Protein: CASRAAGGPLDEQFF. Filled out from reference TRBV7-2 and TRBJ2-1, the complete variable domain reads GAGVSQSPSNKVTEKGKDVELRCDPISGHTALYWYRQSLGQGLEFLIYFQGNSAPDKSGLPSDRFSAERTGGSVSTLTIQRTQQEDSAVYLCASRAAGGPLDEQFFGPGTRLTVL.